This T cell receptor (beta chain) was obtained from a study of shared T cell receptors in the human thymus. In its sample, this clone was seen once. Trimming took 0 bases from V and 0 from J, leaving 10 bases between them. Germline assignment: CDR1 SGHRS and CDR2 YFSETQ. This CDR3 is built from 17 residues. Generated by immunoSEQ multiplex PCR, the TCRdb table keeps only in-frame clones and is missing some. This table has 650,000 to 950,000 clones, 80% to 90% appearing once. These data were also filed under a second study, of human thymus T cells. This second study notes: The source of the thymus tissue was resections taken during corrective heart surgery.

The specimen was thymocytes. This chain joins TRBV5-1 and TRBJ1-6; a possible D gene is TRBD1 (5 bases). The clonotype comes from a girl under three years old with a congenital heart defect. The CDR3 region is CASSLGQTSSYNSPLHF. CDR3 bases: TGCGCCAGCAGCTTGGGACAGACGAGCTCCTATAATTCACCCCTCCACTTT.